The 10 T cell receptor beta chains below come from one sample, sequenced in a study of T cell responses to AZD1222 COVID-19 vaccine. Measured with immunoSEQ multiplex PCR; TCRdb has only the in-frame clones, and not every one. The sample records 120,000 to 150,000 clones, around 83% being singletons. The source material was peripheral blood, sampled on day 0 of MenACWY control vaccination. The receptors stem from an adult in good health.

In the case of this clone: Other nucleotide sequences in the sample specify the same CDR3. The chain joins TRBV4-1 to TRBJ1-5, with 9 nucleotides matching TRBD1. With 3 bases clipped from V and 4 bases from J, the junction kept 4 bases outside the gene matches. The CDR3 totals 15 residues. In germline, CDR1 is MGHRA, CDR2 YSYEKL. The CDR3 DNA is TGCGCCAGCAGCCAGGCACAGGGGGCTAATCAGCCCCAGCATTTT. It codes for CASSQAQGANQPQHF.

The chain uses TRBV21-1 and TRBJ2-2; the table assigns TRBD1, which was not confirmed against the DNA. TRBV21-1 has pseudogene status. The length of the CDR3 is 12 residues. The CDR3 sequence is CAPHGCPGELFF. CDR3 DNA sequence: TGTGCCCCCCATGGCTGCCCCGGGGAGCTGTTTTTT.

V and J are TRBV6-4 and TRBJ1-5; D is possibly TRBD1 (5 bases). This CDR3 is built from 18 residues. V lost 2 bases to trimming and J lost 1 base, with 18 bases between them. The germline CDR1 and CDR2 sequences are MRHNA and SNTAGT. This CDR3 reads CASSDQGSAILSNQPQHF. The CDR3 DNA reads as TGTGCCAGCAGTGACCAGGGATCGGCCATATTGAGCAATCAGCCCCAGCATTTT.

The genes are TRBV6-5 and TRBJ2-4; 8 positions agree with TRBD1. The germline CDR1 and CDR2 sequences are MNHEY and SVGAGI. V was pared by 5 bases and J by 5 bases, with 5 bases of the junction left unmatched. The CDR3 runs to 14 residues. CDR3 residues: CASSLRGPENIQYF. The CDR3 coding sequence is TGTGCCAGCAGTCTCAGGGGGCCCGAAAACATTCAGTACTTC.

The chain combines TRBV4-1 with TRBJ2-7; D is perhaps TRBD1 (5 bases). Germline CDR1 reads MGHRA; CDR2 reads YSYEKL. V was pared by 3 bases and J by 2 bases, with 11 bases between. The CDR3 extends over 14 amino acids. This CDR3 is CASSQTDFTYEQYF. The CDR3 DNA follows: TGCGCCAGCAGCCAGACAGATTTTACCTACGAGCAGTACTTC.

V gene TRBV5-1 combines with J gene TRBJ1-5; tentatively, D is TRBD1 (6 bases). This CDR3 has 14 amino acids. Germline loops: CDR1 SGHRS, CDR2 YFSETQ. Trimming left V 4 bases short and J 5 bases short, with 13 bases between. The chain's CDR3 is CASSRSGGYQPQHF. CDR3 sequence (DNA): TGCGCCAGCAGCAGGTCGGGGGGCTATCAGCCCCAGCATTTT.

The chain employs TRBV5-1 and TRBJ2-1; 8 nucleotides line up with TRBD2. The CDR3 covers 16 residues. V trimming: 0 bases; J trimming: 6 bases; junction bases outside the gene matches: 8. Germline V gives CDR1 SGHRS, CDR2 YFSETQ. Here the CDR3 DNA reads TGCGCCAGCAGCTTGGAGCCCAGCGGGGGATTCAATGAGCAGTTCTTC. The encoded protein is CASSLEPSGGFNEQFF.

The chain links TRBV5-8 to TRBJ1-3; no reliable D call. The CDR3 runs to 14 residues. Germline CDR1 reads SGHTS; CDR2 reads YDEGEE. Deletions cut 0 bases from V and 1 base from J, with 5 bases between. The CDR3 loop reads CASSLAYSGNTIYF. CDR3 coding DNA: TGTGCCAGCAGCTTGGCGTATTCTGGAAACACCATATATTTT. Full variable domain (remainder filled in from reference TRBV5-8 and TRBJ1-3): EAGVTQSPTHLIKTRGQQATLRCSPISGHTSVYWYQQALGLGLQFLLWYDEGEERNRGNFPPRFSGRQFPNYSSELNVNALELEDSALYLCASSLAYSGNTIYFGEGSWLTVV.

This clone was counted a few times. The gene calls are TRBV7-8 and TRBJ1-2, with a possible D match to TRBD1 (5 bases). Germline V CDR1 and CDR2: SGHVS, FQNEAQ. V was cut by 0 bases and J by 7 bases, with 9 bases left in between. This CDR3 is built from 13 residues. This CDR3 reads CASSLAGTGGYTF. CDR3 DNA sequence: TGTGCCAGCAGCTTAGCGGGGACGGGTGGCTACACCTTC.

This chain connects TRBV6-5 to TRBJ2-2; maybe TRBD2 (6 bases). Trimming shortened V by 0 bases and J by 6 bases, and 14 bases separated the two germline ends. Germline V gives CDR1 MNHEY, CDR2 SVGAGI. The CDR3 totals 16 residues. The CDR3 loop is CASSYSGGRKAGELFF. Here the CDR3 DNA reads TGTGCCAGCAGTTACTCGGGGGGAAGAAAGGCCGGGGAGCTGTTTTTT.